The TCR beta chain under discussion was sequenced for a study of T-cell reconstitution after alpha-beta-depleted transplantation in children. Construction of the TCRbeta library involved unique molecular identifiers. TCRdb reprocessed the PCR reads with MiXCR, giving one entry per CDR3 protein. The sample includes over 85,000 distinct CDR3 sequences, less than 6% of them seen just once. The germline CDR1 and CDR2 sequences are SGHRS and YFSETQ. V was pared by 4 bases and J by 4 bases, with 4 bases of the junction left unmatched. This CDR3 spans 13 amino acids. This clonotype was recorded many times. The antigen remains unidentified. Notes on the study in general: The study reportedly traced alpha-beta T cells about two months after transplant to several hundred expanded graft clones. Surviving recipient T cells and intrathymic progenitors accounted for some patients' high TCRbeta diversity at day 60. Newly produced T cells mostly accounted for T-cell counts and diversity one year post-transplant.

The TCR comes from a female patient aged 2-15 years who had a stem cell transplant for Fanconi anemia, so the T cells may come from the graft donor. This rearrangement joins TRBV5-1 to TRBJ1-2; 7 nucleotides match TRBD1. Sequencing was performed on PBMCs, mostly from graft donor cells, taken 60 days after TCRalphabeta/CD19-depleted stem cell transplant. CDR3 nucleotide sequence: TGCGCCAGCAGCGTGACAGGGTTCTATGGCTACACCTTC. This codes for CASSVTGFYGYTF.